Given below is one TCR beta chain in context. Its matching antigen is unknown. The sample is drawn from a study of shared clonotypes between healthy human individuals. Broader study findings: An effect of sequencing depth on clonotype sharing among donors was expected.

The CDR3 totals 14 residues. Germline V lookup: CDR1 MDHEN, CDR2 SYDVKM. Trimming cost V 4 bases and J 8 bases; bases outside gene matches: 6. The authors split each subset's genomic DNA evenly across several immunoSEQ plates. Template amounts of roughly 300 ng DNA, tens of thousands of T cell genomes, were employed in unsorted PBMC replicate PCRs. Generated by immunoSEQ multiplex PCR, the TCRdb table keeps only in-frame clones and is missing some. Here the sample spans approximately 470,000 clones, about 72% being singletons. V usage is TRBV28 and J usage is TRBJ2-1; 9 nucleotides line up with TRBD1. This clonotype was obtained from a middle-aged woman in good health. Some clones in this sample may be carry-over from other donors' samples. Sample: PBMCs. CDR3 coding DNA: TGTGCCAGCAGTTGGGACAGGGTGAGTCATGAGCAGTTCTTC. Its translation: CASSWDRVSHEQFF.